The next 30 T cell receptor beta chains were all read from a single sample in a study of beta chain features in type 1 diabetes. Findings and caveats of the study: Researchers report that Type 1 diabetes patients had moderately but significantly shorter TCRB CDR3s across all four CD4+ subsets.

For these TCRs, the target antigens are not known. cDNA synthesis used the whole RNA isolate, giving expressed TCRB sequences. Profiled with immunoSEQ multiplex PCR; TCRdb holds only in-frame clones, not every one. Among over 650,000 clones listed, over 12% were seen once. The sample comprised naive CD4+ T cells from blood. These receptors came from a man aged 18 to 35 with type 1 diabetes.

The CDR3 loop is CASSLGQAKRNEQFF. The CDR3 DNA reads TGTGCCAGCAGCTTGGGACAGGCTAAAAGGAATGAGCAGTTCTTC. The chain joins TRBV7-9 to TRBJ2-1; 8 nucleotides line up with TRBD1. The CDR3 runs 15 residues. Trimming cost V 3 bases and J 7 bases; bases outside gene matches: 8. Looked up from germline, CDR1 is SEHNR and CDR2 is FQNEAQ (reference sequence).

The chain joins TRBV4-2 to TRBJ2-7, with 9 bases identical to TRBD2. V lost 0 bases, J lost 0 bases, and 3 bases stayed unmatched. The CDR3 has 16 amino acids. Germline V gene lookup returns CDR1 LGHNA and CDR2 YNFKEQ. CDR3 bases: TGTGCCAGCAGCCAAGACCTAGCGGGACTCTCCTACGAGCAGTACTTC. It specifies CASSQDLAGLSYEQYF.

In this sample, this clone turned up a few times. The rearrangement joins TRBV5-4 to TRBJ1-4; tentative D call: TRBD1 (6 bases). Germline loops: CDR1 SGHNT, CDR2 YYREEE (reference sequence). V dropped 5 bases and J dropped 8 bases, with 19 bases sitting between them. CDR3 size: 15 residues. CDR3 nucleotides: TGTGCCAGCAGACCCGGGGGGGGCTCACTCGAAAAACTGTTTTTT. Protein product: CASRPGGGSLEKLFF.

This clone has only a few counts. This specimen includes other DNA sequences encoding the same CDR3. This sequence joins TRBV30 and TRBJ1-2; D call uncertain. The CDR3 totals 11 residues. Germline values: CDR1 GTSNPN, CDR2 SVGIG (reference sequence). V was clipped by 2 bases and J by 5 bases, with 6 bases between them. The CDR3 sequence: CAWSPSYGYTF. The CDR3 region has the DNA TGTGCCTGGAGTCCAAGTTATGGCTACACCTTC.

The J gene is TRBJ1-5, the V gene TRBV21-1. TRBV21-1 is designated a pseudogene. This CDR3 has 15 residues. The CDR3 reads CASQEYLGGNQPQHF. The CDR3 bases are TGTGCCAGCCAGGAATACCTAGGCGGCAATCAGCCCCAGCATTTT.

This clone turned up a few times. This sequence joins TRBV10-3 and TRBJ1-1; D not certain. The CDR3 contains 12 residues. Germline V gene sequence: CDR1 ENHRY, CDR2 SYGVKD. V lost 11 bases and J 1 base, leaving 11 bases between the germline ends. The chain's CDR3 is CAARTWNTEAFF. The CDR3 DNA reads TGTGCCGCCCGGACTTGGAACACTGAAGCTTTCTTT.

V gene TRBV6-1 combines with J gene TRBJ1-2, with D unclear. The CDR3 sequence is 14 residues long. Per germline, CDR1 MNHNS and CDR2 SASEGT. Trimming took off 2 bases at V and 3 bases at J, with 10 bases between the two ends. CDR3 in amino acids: CASSEMGGYYGYTF. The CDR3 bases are TGTGCCAGCAGTGAAATGGGCGGATACTATGGCTACACCTTC.

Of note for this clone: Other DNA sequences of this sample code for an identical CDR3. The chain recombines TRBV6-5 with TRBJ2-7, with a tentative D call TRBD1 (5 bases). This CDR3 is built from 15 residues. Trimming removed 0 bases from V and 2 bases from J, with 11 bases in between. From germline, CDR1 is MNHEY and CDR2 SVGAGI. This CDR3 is CASSYSAGSPYEQYF. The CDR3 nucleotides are TGTGCCAGCAGTTACTCCGCAGGGTCCCCCTACGAGCAGTACTTC.

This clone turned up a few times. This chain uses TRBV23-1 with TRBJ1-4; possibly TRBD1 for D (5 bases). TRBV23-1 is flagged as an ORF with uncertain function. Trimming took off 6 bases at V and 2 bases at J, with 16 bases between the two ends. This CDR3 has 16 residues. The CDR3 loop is CASRTGDRATNEKLFF. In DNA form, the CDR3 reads TGCGCCAGCAGGACGGGGGACCGGGCCACTAATGAAAAACTGTTTTTT.

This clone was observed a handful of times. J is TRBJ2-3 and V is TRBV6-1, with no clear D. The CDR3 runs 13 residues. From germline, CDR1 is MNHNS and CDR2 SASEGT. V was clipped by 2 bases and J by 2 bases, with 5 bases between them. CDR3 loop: CASSERATDTQYF. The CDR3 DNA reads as TGTGCCAGCAGTGAAAGGGCCACAGATACGCAGTATTTT.

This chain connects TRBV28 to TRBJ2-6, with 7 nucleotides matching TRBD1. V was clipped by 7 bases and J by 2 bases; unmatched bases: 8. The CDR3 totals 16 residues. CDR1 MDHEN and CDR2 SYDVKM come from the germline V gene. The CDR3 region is CASTATDRAGANVLTF. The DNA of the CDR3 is TGTGCCAGCACCGCGACTGACAGGGCTGGGGCCAACGTCCTGACTTTC.

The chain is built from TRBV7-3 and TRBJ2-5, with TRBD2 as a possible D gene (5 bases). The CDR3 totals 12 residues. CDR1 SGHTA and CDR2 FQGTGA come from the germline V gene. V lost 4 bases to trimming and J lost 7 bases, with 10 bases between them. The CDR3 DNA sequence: TGTGCCAGCAGCTCTGCCGAGGGGACCCAGTACTTC. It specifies CASSSAEGTQYF. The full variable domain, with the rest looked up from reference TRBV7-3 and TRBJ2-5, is GAGVSQTPSNKVTEKGKYVELRCDPISGHTALYWYRQSLGQGPEFLIYFQGTGAADDSGLPNDRFFAVRPEGSVSTLKIQRTERGDSAVYLCASSSAEGTQYFGPGTRLLVL.

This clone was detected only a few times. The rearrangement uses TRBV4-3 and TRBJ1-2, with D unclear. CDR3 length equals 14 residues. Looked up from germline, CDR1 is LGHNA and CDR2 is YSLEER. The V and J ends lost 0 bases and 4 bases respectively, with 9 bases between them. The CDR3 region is CASSQESYSYGYTF. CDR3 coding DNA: TGCGCCAGCAGCCAAGAAAGTTACAGCTATGGCTACACCTTC.

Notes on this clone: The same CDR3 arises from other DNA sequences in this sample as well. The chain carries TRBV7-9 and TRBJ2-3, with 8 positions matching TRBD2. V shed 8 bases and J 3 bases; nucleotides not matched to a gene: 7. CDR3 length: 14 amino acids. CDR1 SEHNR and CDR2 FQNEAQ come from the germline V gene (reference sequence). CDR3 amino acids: CASSAGGRTDTQYF. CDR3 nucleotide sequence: TGTGCCAGCTCGGCGGGAGGTAGGACAGATACGCAGTATTTT.

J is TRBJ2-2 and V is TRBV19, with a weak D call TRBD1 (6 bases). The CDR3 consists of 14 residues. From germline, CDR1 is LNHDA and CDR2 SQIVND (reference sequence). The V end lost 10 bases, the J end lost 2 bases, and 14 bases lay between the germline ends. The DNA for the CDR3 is TGTGCCACGGGCTGGGGGCTCAACACCGGGGAGCTGTTTTTT. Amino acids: CATGWGLNTGELFF.

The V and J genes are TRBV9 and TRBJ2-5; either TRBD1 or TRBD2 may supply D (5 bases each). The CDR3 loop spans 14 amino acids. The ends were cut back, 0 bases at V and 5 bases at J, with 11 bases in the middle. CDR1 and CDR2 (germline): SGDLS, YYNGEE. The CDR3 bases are TGTGCCAGCAGCGTAGGAGGGGCCACGGAGACCCAGTACTTC. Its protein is CASSVGGATETQYF.

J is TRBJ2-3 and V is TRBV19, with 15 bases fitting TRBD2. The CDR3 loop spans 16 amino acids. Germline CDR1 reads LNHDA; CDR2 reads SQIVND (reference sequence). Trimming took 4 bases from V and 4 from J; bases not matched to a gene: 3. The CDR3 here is CASSTRTSGGADTQYF. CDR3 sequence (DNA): TGTGCCAGTAGTACCCGGACTAGCGGGGGGGCAGATACGCAGTATTTT. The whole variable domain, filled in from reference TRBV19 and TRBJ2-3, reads DGGITQSPKYLFRKEGQNVTLSCEQNLNHDAMYWYRQDPGQGLRLIYYSQIVNDFQKGDIAEGYSVSREKKESFPLTVTSAQKNPTAFYLCASSTRTSGGADTQYFGPGTRLTVL.

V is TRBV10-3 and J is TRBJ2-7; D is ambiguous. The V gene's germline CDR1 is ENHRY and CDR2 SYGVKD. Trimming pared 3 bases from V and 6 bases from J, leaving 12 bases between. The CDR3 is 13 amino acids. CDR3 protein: CAISESPPGEQYF. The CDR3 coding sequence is TGTGCCATCAGTGAATCCCCACCGGGCGAGCAGTACTTC.

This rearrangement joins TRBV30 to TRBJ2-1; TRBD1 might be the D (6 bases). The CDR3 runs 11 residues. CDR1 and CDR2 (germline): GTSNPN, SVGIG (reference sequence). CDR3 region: CGAGAYNEQFF. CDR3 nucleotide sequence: TGTGGGGCAGGGGCCTACAATGAGCAGTTCTTC. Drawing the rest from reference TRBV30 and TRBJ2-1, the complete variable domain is SQTIHQWPATLVQPVGSPLSLECTVEGTSNPNLYWYRQAAGRGLQLLFYSVGIGQISSEVPQNLSASRPQDRQFILSSKKLLLSDSGFYLCGAGAYNEQFFGPGTRLTVL.

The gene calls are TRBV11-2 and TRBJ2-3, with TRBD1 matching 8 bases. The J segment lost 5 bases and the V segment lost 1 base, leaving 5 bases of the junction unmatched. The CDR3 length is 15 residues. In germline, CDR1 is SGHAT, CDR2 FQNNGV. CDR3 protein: CASSLAGQVIDTQYF. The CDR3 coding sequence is TGTGCCAGCAGCTTAGCGGGACAGGTCATAGATACGCAGTATTTT. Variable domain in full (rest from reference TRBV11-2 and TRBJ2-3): EAGVAQSPRYKIIEKRQSVAFWCNPISGHATLYWYQQILGQGPKLLIQFQNNGVVDDSQLPKDRFSAERLKGVDSTLKIQPAKLEDSAVYLCASSLAGQVIDTQYFGPGTRLTVL.

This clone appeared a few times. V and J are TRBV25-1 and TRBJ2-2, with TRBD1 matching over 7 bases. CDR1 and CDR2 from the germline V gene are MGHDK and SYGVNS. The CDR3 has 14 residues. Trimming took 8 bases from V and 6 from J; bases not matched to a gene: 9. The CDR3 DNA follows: TGTGCCAGCGGGGACAGTGCAGGCGCCGGGGAGCTGTTTTTT. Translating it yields CASGDSAGAGELFF.

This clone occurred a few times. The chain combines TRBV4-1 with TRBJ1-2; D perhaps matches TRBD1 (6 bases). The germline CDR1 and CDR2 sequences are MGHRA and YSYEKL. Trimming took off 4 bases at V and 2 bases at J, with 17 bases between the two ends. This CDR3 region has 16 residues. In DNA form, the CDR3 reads TGCGCCAGCAGCCTCCCTTTAGGGGGGGACAACTATGGCTACACCTTC. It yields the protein CASSLPLGGDNYGYTF.

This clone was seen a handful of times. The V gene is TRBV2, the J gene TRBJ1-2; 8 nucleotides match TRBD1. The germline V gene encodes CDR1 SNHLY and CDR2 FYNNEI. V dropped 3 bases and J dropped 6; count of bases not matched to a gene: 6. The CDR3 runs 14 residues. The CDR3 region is CASSDPDRADGYTF. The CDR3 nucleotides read TGTGCCAGCAGTGACCCGGACAGGGCGGATGGCTACACCTTC.

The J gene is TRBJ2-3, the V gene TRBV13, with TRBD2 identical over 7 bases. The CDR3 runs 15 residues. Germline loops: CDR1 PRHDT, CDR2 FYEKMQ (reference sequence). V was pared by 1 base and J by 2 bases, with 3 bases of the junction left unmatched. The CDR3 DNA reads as TGTGCCAGCAGCTTAGCGGGAGGCCCCACAGATACGCAGTATTTT. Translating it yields CASSLAGGPTDTQYF. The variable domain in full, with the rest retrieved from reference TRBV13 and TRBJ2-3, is AAGVIQSPRHLIKEKRETATLKCYPIPRHDTVYWYQQGPGQDPQFLISFYEKMQSDKGSIPDRFSAQQFSDYHSELNMSSLELGDSALYFCASSLAGGPTDTQYFGPGTRLTVL.

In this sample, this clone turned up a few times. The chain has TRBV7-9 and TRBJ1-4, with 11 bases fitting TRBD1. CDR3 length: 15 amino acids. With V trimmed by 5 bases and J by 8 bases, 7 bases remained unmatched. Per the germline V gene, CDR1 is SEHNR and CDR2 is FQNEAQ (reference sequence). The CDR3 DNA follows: TGTGCCAGCAGCCCCCCGGACAGGGGGCAGGAAAAACTGTTTTTT. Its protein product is CASSPPDRGQEKLFF. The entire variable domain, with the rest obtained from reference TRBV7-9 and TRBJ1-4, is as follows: DTGVSQNPRHKITKRGQNVTFRCDPISEHNRLYWYRQTLGQGPEFLTYFQNEAQLEKSRLLSDRFSAERPKGSFSTLEIQRTEQGDSAMYLCASSPPDRGQEKLFFGSGTQLSVL.

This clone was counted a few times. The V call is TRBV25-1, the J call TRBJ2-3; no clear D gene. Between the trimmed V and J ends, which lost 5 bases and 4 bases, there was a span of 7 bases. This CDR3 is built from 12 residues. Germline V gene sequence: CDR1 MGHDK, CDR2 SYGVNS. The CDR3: CASSTEPDTQYF. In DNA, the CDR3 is TGTGCCAGCAGTACAGAGCCAGATACGCAGTATTTT.

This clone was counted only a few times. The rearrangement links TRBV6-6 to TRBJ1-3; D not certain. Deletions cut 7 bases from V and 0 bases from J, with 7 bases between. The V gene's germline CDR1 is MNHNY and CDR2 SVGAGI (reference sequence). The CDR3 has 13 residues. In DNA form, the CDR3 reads TGTGCCAGCACCCTACTCTCTGGAAACACCATATATTTT. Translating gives CASTLLSGNTIYF.

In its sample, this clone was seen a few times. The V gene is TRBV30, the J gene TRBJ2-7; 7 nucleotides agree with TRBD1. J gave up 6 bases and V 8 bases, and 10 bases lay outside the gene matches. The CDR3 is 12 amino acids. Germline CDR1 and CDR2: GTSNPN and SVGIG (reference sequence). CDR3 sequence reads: CAGDRALGEQYF. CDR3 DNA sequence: TGTGCCGGCGACAGGGCGTTGGGCGAGCAGTACTTC. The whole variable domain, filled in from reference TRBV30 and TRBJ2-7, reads SQTIHQWPATLVQPVGSPLSLECTVEGTSNPNLYWYRQAAGRGLQLLFYSVGIGQISSEVPQNLSASRPQDRQFILSSKKLLLSDSGFYLCAGDRALGEQYFGPGTRLTVT.

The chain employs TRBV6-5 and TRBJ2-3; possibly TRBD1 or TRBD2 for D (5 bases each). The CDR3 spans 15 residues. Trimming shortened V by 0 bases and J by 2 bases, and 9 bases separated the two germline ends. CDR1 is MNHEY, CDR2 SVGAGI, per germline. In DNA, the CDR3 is TGTGCCAGCAGTTACTCCGTGGGGGTCACAGATACGCAGTATTTT. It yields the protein CASSYSVGVTDTQYF.

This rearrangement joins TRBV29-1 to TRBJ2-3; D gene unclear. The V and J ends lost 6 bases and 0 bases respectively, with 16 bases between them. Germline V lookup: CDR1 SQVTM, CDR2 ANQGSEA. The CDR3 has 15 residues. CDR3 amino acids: CSVAGSRPSTDTQYF. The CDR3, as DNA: TGCAGCGTGGCCGGATCCCGCCCTAGCACAGATACGCAGTATTTT.